This entry lists 2 T cell receptor beta chains sequenced from one sample in a study of T cell responses to AZD1222 COVID-19 vaccine. TCRdb's copy holds only in-frame clones and misses some; the assay was immunoSEQ multiplex PCR. Altogether some 66,000 clones are present, approximately 90% being singletons, with the ten largest covering roughly 27%. The sequencing used peripheral blood, collected 28 days after the second AZD1222 dose. The receptors shown here come from an adult who received the AZD1222 COVID-19 vaccine.

The chain combines TRBV19 with TRBJ2-7; 11 bases are a match to TRBD1. Per the germline V gene, CDR1 is LNHDA and CDR2 is SQIVND (reference sequence). The CDR3 covers 14 residues. Trimming at V came to 6 bases and at J to 5 bases, leaving 6 bases not matched to a gene. The CDR3 DNA sequence: TGTGCCAGTAGCCGGACAGGGGGCTTCGACGAGCAGTACTTC. Translation gives CASSRTGGFDEQYF.

V usage is TRBV5-4 and J usage is TRBJ2-7, with 7 bases identical to TRBD1. The junction had 6 bases not matched to a gene; V was cut back by 4 bases and J by 2 bases. The CDR3 consists of 14 residues. CDR1 and CDR2 (germline): SGHNT, YYREEE (reference sequence). CDR3: CASSQYRGTYEQYF. The CDR3 DNA reads as TGTGCCAGCAGCCAGTACAGGGGAACCTACGAGCAGTACTTC.